These T cell receptor beta chains were read from a single sample in a study of cytomegalovirus exposure and HLA in healthy donors. The protocol was immunoSEQ multiplex PCR, while the TCRdb copy is restricted to in-frame clones and leaves out a portion. The table records fewer than 200,000 clones, 70% to 90% of them present only once. Sequencing used PBMCs. The origin of the receptors is a man aged 25 to 45 in good health and CMV-seropositive. CDR3s include the opening cysteine and the closing phenylalanine or tryptophan. Each record gives: D gene, J gene, clone size, V gene, CDR3 DNA, CDR3 protein. The D gene is left open where the match is weak. Not all rows give a size; the values are once, few, many and, for expanded clones, a class.

TRBD1	TRBJ1-4	NA	TRBV11-3	TGTGCCAGCAGCTTAAGACAGGGCGAAAAACTGTTTTTT	CASSLRQGEKLFF
TRBD1	TRBJ1-1	NA	TRBV9	TGTGCCAGCAGCGTTTGGGACAGCTTGAACACTGAAGCTTTCTTT	CASSVWDSLNTEAFF
TRBD2	TRBJ2-1	NA	TRBV27	TGTGCCAGCAGTTCGCCTAGCGGGACCAGCTCCTACAATGAGCAGTTCTTC	CASSSPSGTSSYNEQFF
NA	TRBJ1-5	NA	TRBV19	TGTGCCAGTAGTATAGATGAGGGTTATAGCAATCAGCCCCAGCATTTT	CASSIDEGYSNQPQHF
NA	TRBJ1-2	once	TRBV10-1	TGCGCCAGCAGTGAGTCGACAGGACCCCTGGGCTACACCTTC	CASSESTGPLGYTF
TRBD1	TRBJ1-5	NA	TRBV4-3	TGCGCCAGCAGCCAGTTGACAGGGGTGGATCAGCCCCAGCATTTT	CASSQLTGVDQPQHF
TRBD2	TRBJ2-5	NA	TRBV5-6	TGTGCCAGCAGTCTGTGGGGGGGGAGGGAGACCCAGTACTTC	CASSLWGGRETQYF
NA	TRBJ2-2	NA	TRBV11-2	TGTGCCAGCAGCTTAGTGGCGGGGTACACCGGGGAGCTGTTTTTT	CASSLVAGYTGELFF
NA	TRBJ2-7	NA	TRBV5-1	TGCGCCAGCAGCTTGGGAAATGTACTGGCGGGGGAGCAGTACTTC	CASSLGNVLAGEQYF
NA	TRBJ1-2	once	TRBV5-1	TGCGCCAGCAGCCCTATTCCGGGGGATGGCTACACCTTC	CASSPIPGDGYTF
NA	TRBJ2-5	NA	TRBV5-8	TGTGCCAGCAGCTCTCTGGCAGGGCGGGAGACCCAGTACTTC	CASSSLAGRETQYF
TRBD2	TRBJ2-3	NA	TRBV7-2	TGTGCCAGCAGCTCGACTAGCGGGAGGACTAGCACAGATACGCAGTATTTT	CASSSTSGRTSTDTQYF